This T cell receptor beta chain stems from a study of monozygotic twins with inflammatory bowel disease. With respect to this clonotype: The antigen remains unidentified.

PCR of TCRalpha and TCRbeta cDNA was nested, with two rounds of approximately 16 and 10 cycles. With the 5' RACE reads reprocessed, TCRdb shows one record per CDR3 protein and no DNA. This table lists 150,000 or so distinct CDR3 sequences. The CDR3 is made up of 19 amino acids. Germline V lookup: CDR1 KGHDR, CDR2 SFDVKD. Unfractionated whole blood yielded total RNA, and T cells were not sorted. Whole-study results and caveats: Backing was not found for a single strong signal or clonotype associated with IBD. Differences in immunosuppressive treatment may have been a source of added variability in patient repertoires.

The sequencing sample was made of blood. This TCR came from a human donor with ulcerative colitis or Crohn's disease, or a healthy co-twin of an affected twin (not recorded which). The genes are TRBV24-1 and TRBJ2-5; checking the TCRdb D call of TRBD2 is not possible without DNA. CDR3 protein: CATSDPSPSSGRNQETQYF.